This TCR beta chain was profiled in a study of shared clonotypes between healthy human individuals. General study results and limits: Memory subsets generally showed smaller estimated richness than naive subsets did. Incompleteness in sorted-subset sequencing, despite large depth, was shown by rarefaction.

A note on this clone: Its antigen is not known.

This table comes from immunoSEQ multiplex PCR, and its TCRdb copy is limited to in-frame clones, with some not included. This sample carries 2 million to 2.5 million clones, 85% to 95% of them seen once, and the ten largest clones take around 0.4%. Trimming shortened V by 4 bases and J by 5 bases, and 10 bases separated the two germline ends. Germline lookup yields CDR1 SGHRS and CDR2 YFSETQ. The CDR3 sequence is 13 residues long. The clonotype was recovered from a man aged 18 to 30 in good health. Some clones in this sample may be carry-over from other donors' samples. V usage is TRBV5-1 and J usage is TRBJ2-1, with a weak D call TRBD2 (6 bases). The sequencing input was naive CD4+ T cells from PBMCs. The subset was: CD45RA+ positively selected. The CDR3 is CASSAGGDNEQFF. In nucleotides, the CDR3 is TGCGCCAGCAGCGCCGGCGGGGACAATGAGCAGTTCTTC.